The present entry profiles one TCR beta chain with its context. This clone came up once. It has no known antigen specificity. No much larger clone is present one base from it, and per-base qualities are unavailable. A FACSAria II was used to sort memory CD4+ T cells, defined as single viable CD3+CD4+CD8-CD45RO+ cells. CMV serostatus was determined using a Roche Elecsys assay that detects serum IgG against CMV pp150, pp28, p38 and p52. Following thawing, total CD4+ T cells were enriched through positive selection using CD4 magnetic microbeads. The samples came from a different study that was designed specifically to examine the CD4+ T cell memory repertoire. Peripheral blood mononuclear cells were isolated and cryopreserved according to standard operating procedures, and serum was stored at -80 degrees C. The staining used CD3-PerCP (BW264/56), CD4-APC (RPA-T4), CD45RO-PE (UCHT1) and CD8-Pacific Orange (3B5) antibodies, and Sytox blue was used to exclude non-viable cells.

The data derive from a study of memory CD4+ T cells and cytomegalovirus serostatus (dated by TCRdb to 2018 to 2020). Broadly, across the study: The cohort comprised about 33 healthy Belgian adults, 9 CMV seropositive and around 24 CMV seronegative. To replicate a published TCR-based CMV serostatus classifier, the study sequenced CD4+ memory TCRbeta repertoires from a Belgian cohort whose cytomegalovirus serostatus was known.

The full study reports these points: Results were interpreted as suggesting that the CMV-associated TCR signature is largely present in the CD4+ memory repertoire. Only CD4+CD45RO+ memory cells were sequenced, unlike the original study, which covered naive and memory CD4+ and CD8+ populations. Of around 160 previously reported CMV-associated TCRbeta sequences, about 68 appeared in the CD4+ memory repertoires, each in one to five individuals. For CMV serostatus prediction, a median bootstrapped AUC of 0.95 was reached with the original framework, and a median bootstrapped AUC of approximately 0.9 was reached with a US-trained random forest. On the Belgian cohort, the classifier based on the original framework reached a median bootstrapped AUC of roughly 0.96, with a 95% CI of 0.76-1.00.

The Quick-DNA Microprep Kit was used to extract genomic DNA from the sorted cells. Amplification of TCRbeta DNA was done with the immunoSEQ hsTCRbeta kit, following the protocol from the manufacturer. An Illumina MiSeq instrument was used to sequence the TCRbeta libraries. Processing in the source paper ran as follows. Once out-of-frame sequences had been removed, millions of distinct TCRbeta sequences were left, which works out to an average of roughly 67,000 per individual. Each individual was scored by the count of about 150 previously reported CMV-associated TCRbeta sequences and the total productive distinct TCRbeta count. A beta-binomial model was reimplemented in Python, and scikit-learn random forests with default parameters were trained on US cohort data. On the Belgian cohort, classifier performance was reported as the median AUC, along with percentile confidence intervals, across 10,000 bootstrap iterations. The table comes from immuneACCESS by way of TCRdb, which keeps in-frame sequences with V and J called. Part of the clones is missing from these tables; in studies checked, under half for an unresolved V gene and the rest for unknown reasons. That table furnishes V, J and clone size, whereas the DNA furnished D and trimming. The table for this sample lists some 50,000 clones; approximately 81% of them were counted only once. Of the sample, 0.9% to 1.5% is held by the ten largest clones.

The junction shows trimming of 5 bases on V and 8 bases on J, plus 12 bases between the germline ends. The germline V gene (reference sequence) gives CDR1 as LNHDA and CDR2 as SQIVND. The CDR3 runs 12 residues from the cysteine to the phenylalanine. The DNA shown is the 36-base CDR3, in frame from base 1. The sequence joins TRBV19 to TRBJ1-2; the D segment could be TRBD1, given 5 matching bases. The sequencing input was memory CD4+ T cells from blood. The TCR sequence derives from an adult in good health and CMV-seropositive. The DNA reads as follows: TGTGCCAGTAGTGACCGGGACGCAGGCTACACCTTC. The translation is CASSDRDAGYTF.